One and the same sample provided the 27 T cell receptor beta chains below, sequenced in a study of cytomegalovirus exposure and HLA in healthy donors. Use of 60 Vbeta and 13 Jbeta primers characterized the PCR. Method: immunoSEQ multiplex PCR; TCRdb's copy keeps in-frame clones and lacks some. The data show approximately 52,000 clones, 65% to 85% seen once. Sample: PBMCs. These receptors were collected from a female donor in good health and CMV-seronegative.

The chain has TRBV5-1 and TRBJ2-2, with TRBD1 matching 7 bases. Germline loops: CDR1 SGHRS, CDR2 YFSETQ. The CDR3 contains 15 residues. V lost 1 base to trimming and J lost 2 bases; unmatched junction nucleotides: 2. The CDR3 DNA is TGCGCCAGCAGCTTGCAAGGGGGCAACACCGGGGAGCTGTTTTTT. Protein product: CASSLQGGNTGELFF.

In nucleotides, the CDR3 is TGTGCCAGCAGCCAAGGGCTAGCGGGGGACCTTAGCACAGATACGCAGTATTTT. This gives the protein CASSQGLAGDLSTDTQYF. J is TRBJ2-3 and V is TRBV4-2, with 10 nucleotides matching TRBD2. Germline CDR1 reads LGHNA; CDR2 reads YNFKEQ. The V and J ends lost 1 base and 0 bases, in that order; junction bases with no gene match: 7. There are 18 residues in the CDR3.

In its sample, this clone was seen once. The gene calls are TRBV6-6 and TRBJ1-2, with 7 bases fitting TRBD1. The CDR3 length is 14 residues. V lost 7 bases to trimming and J lost 2 bases; unmatched junction nucleotides: 7. Germline CDR1 MNHNY, CDR2 SVGAGI (reference sequence). CDR3: CASISDRANYGYTF. CDR3 coding DNA: TGTGCCAGCATTTCCGACAGGGCGAACTATGGCTACACCTTC.

The V call is TRBV7-3, the J call TRBJ2-7; D call uncertain. CDR1 and CDR2 (germline): SGHTA, FQGTGA. The CDR3 contains 13 residues. V lost 1 base to trimming and J lost 6 bases, with 10 bases between them. Written as DNA, the CDR3 is TGTGCCAGCAGCTTAAGGGCAGAAGGCGAGCAGTACTTC. Amino acids: CASSLRAEGEQYF.

DNA for the CDR3: TGTGCCAGCAGCATGAAACTAGCGGGAGGAAAAGAGCAGTACTTC. This gives the protein CASSMKLAGGKEQYF. The rearrangement links TRBV6-5 to TRBJ2-5; 12 bases fit TRBD2. The V segment lost 6 bases and the J segment 11 bases; nucleotides outside the gene matches: 13. From germline, CDR1 is MNHEY and CDR2 SVGAGI. This CDR3 is 15 amino acids long.

V usage is TRBV5-6 and J usage is TRBJ1-2; a possible D gene is TRBD1 (5 bases). Germline lookup yields CDR1 SGHDT and CDR2 YYEEEE. The CDR3 extends over 12 amino acids. V dropped 1 base and J dropped 6 bases, with 7 bases sitting between them. In DNA, the CDR3 is TGTGCCAGCAGCTTGCGGGGGAATGGCTACACCTTC. Translation gives CASSLRGNGYTF.

With regard to this clone: Distinct nucleotide sequences in the sample also encode this CDR3. The J gene is TRBJ2-3, the V gene TRBV7-9, with 7 bases identical to TRBD1. This CDR3 is 15 amino acids long. After removal of 5 bases from V and 2 bases from J, the junction contained 7 bases not matched to a gene. In germline, CDR1 is SEHNR, CDR2 FQNEAQ (reference sequence). Here the CDR3 reads CASSLRTGTTDTQYF. DNA for the CDR3: TGTGCCAGCAGCCTAAGGACAGGAACCACAGATACGCAGTATTTT.

The chain has TRBV19 and TRBJ1-1; D might be TRBD1 (6 bases). CDR3 size: 14 residues. With 6 bases removed from V and 3 bases from J, the gap between germline ends came to 14 bases. CDR1 and CDR2 (germline): LNHDA, SQIVND (reference sequence). CDR3 in DNA: TGTGCCAGTAGATGGGGGACACAAGACACTGAAGCTTTCTTT. It codes for CASRWGTQDTEAFF.

The rearrangement joins TRBV9 to TRBJ1-5; no firm D call. The germline V and J ends were trimmed by 3 bases and 3 bases, with 7 bases remaining between them. Germline V lookup: CDR1 SGDLS, CDR2 YYNGEE. CDR3 length: 13 amino acids. The CDR3 loop is CASSAGPNQPQHF. CDR3 DNA: TGTGCCAGCAGCGCGGGTCCCAATCAGCCCCAGCATTTT.

The rearrangement uses TRBV28 and TRBJ2-7; D is possibly TRBD1 (6 bases). There are 15 residues in the CDR3. CDR1 and CDR2 from the germline V gene are MDHEN and SYDVKM. The V end lost 4 bases, the J end lost 2 bases, and 15 bases lay between the germline ends. The CDR3 bases are TGTGCCAGCAGTTCCGGACAGTTTAGGACCTACGAGCAGTACTTC. This sequence encodes CASSSGQFRTYEQYF.

The CDR3: CASSQEGLRLAGGETQYF. The CDR3 coding sequence is TGTGCCAGCAGCCAAGAGGGATTGAGACTAGCGGGAGGAGAGACCCAGTACTTC. The chain has TRBV4-2 and TRBJ2-5, with 13 bases aligning to TRBD2. CDR1 LGHNA and CDR2 YNFKEQ come from the germline V gene. V lost 0 bases and J lost 4; bases outside the gene matches: 8. The length of the CDR3 is 18 residues.

This CDR3 reads CASSFRDRHYSGSYEQYF. The CDR3 DNA reads TGTGCCAGCAGCTTCCGGGACAGACACTACTCGGGAAGCTACGAGCAGTACTTC. The rearrangement uses TRBV11-1 and TRBJ2-7; 7 bases line up with TRBD1. The germline gives CDR1 SGHAT, CDR2 FQDESV (reference sequence). The CDR3 runs to 18 residues. V was pared by 3 bases and J by 3 bases, with 17 bases of the junction left unmatched.

The CDR3 DNA follows: TGTGCCACCAGCAGAGTAAGCAACTCTGGGGCCAACGTCCTGACTTTC. It specifies CATSRVSNSGANVLTF. This sequence joins TRBV15 and TRBJ2-6, with D uncertain. Germline CDR1 is LNHNV and CDR2 is YYDKDF (reference sequence). The CDR3 totals 16 residues. Trimming pared 1 base from V and 0 bases from J, leaving 7 bases between. The full variable domain, its missing parts supplied by reference TRBV15 and TRBJ2-6, is DAMVIQNPRYQVTQFGKPVTLSCSQTLNHNVMYWYQQKSSQAPKLLFHYYDKDFNNEADTPDNFQSRRPNTSFCFLDIRSPGLGDTAMYLCATSRVSNSGANVLTFGAGSRLTVL.

This clone is a singleton in its sample. The V gene is TRBV5-3, the J gene TRBJ2-7; 7 bases match TRBD1. TRBV5-3 has ORF status, its function being uncertain. The CDR3 covers 16 residues. V lost 3 bases and J lost 3; bases outside the gene matches: 12. As DNA, the CDR3 is TGTGCCAGAAGCTGGGACGCCGGGACAGAAAGCTACGAGCAGTACTTC. Its protein is CARSWDAGTESYEQYF.

The chain joins TRBV15 to TRBJ1-5; no clear D. V lost 1 base and J lost 5, with 6 bases in between. The V gene's germline CDR1 is LNHNV and CDR2 YYDKDF (reference sequence). The CDR3 covers 13 residues. CDR3 in amino acids: CATSRAPDQPQHF. The CDR3 DNA sequence: TGTGCCACCAGCAGAGCCCCGGATCAGCCCCAGCATTTT.

The rearrangement links TRBV9 to TRBJ2-3; 9 nucleotides agree with TRBD2. Germline assignment: CDR1 SGDLS and CDR2 YYNGEE. CDR3 length: 16 amino acids. The trim removed 1 base at V and 3 bases at J, leaving 6 bases unmatched. CDR3 loop: CASSVLLAGSTDTQYF. The CDR3 DNA is TGTGCCAGCAGCGTACTCCTAGCGGGATCAACAGATACGCAGTATTTT.

In its sample, this clone was seen a few times. V and J are TRBV29-1 and TRBJ2-1, with TRBD2 matching over 12 bases. The germline gives CDR1 SQVTM, CDR2 ANQGSEA. This CDR3 has 15 amino acids. The V gene end was trimmed by 4 bases and the J gene end by 4 bases; junction bases not matched to a gene: 5. The DNA of the CDR3 is TGCAGCGTTGTGGAGCTAGCGGGGGGGTACAATGAGCAGTTCTTC. This translates into CSVVELAGGYNEQFF.

The chain employs TRBV7-9 and TRBJ1-1; D unclear. From germline, CDR1 is SEHNR and CDR2 FQNEAQ (reference sequence). This CDR3 has 12 residues. V lost 4 bases to trimming and J lost 6 bases, with 9 bases between them. CDR3 sequence: CASSSLQPEAFF. The CDR3 bases are TGTGCCAGCAGCTCTCTACAGCCTGAAGCTTTCTTT.

V usage is TRBV6-1 and J usage is TRBJ2-3; D is undetermined. Germline V lookup: CDR1 MNHNS, CDR2 SASEGT. Trimming pared 3 bases from V and 2 bases from J, leaving 9 bases between. The CDR3 has 14 residues. The CDR3 protein is CASSDIPDTDTQYF. Written as DNA, the CDR3 is TGTGCCAGCAGTGACATCCCAGACACAGATACGCAGTATTTT.

The rearrangement joins TRBV4-2 to TRBJ2-2, with 12 bases fitting TRBD2. CDR3 size: 18 residues. The germline gives CDR1 LGHNA, CDR2 YNFKEQ. Trimming took 10 bases from V and 4 from J; bases not matched to a gene: 16. CDR3 sequence: CATQSGLAGGRGTGELFF. CDR3 DNA sequence: TGTGCCACACAGAGTGGGCTAGCGGGAGGGCGGGGCACCGGGGAGCTGTTTTTT.

The J gene is TRBJ2-1, the V gene TRBV10-1, with 11 bases that match TRBD2. Germline V gives CDR1 WNHNN, CDR2 SYGVQD (reference sequence). This CDR3 contains 15 residues. V trimming: 6 bases; J trimming: 6 bases; junction bases outside the gene matches: 7. CDR3: CASSLTSGGINEQFF. CDR3 nucleotide sequence: TGCGCCAGCAGCCTTACTAGCGGGGGAATCAATGAGCAGTTCTTC.

The chain employs TRBV6-1 and TRBJ2-5; 9 bases fit TRBD1. The better agreement between TRBJ2-7 and the DNA end casts doubt on the J call. This CDR3 spans 15 amino acids. The germline V gene encodes CDR1 MNHNS and CDR2 SASEGT. The CDR3 bases are TGTGCCAGCAGAGTGGAACAGGGGGCTACCTACGAGCAGTACTTC. This gives the protein CASRVEQGATYEQYF.

This rearrangement joins TRBV28 to TRBJ2-5; D perhaps matches TRBD2 (7 bases). CDR3 length equals 15 residues. Germline CDR1 MDHEN, CDR2 SYDVKM. V dropped 7 bases and J dropped 4 bases, with 19 bases sitting between them. The CDR3 region is CASTLAQGGGETQYF. The CDR3 DNA sequence: TGTGCCAGCACCTTAGCCCAGGGAGGGGGAGAGACCCAGTACTTC.

The V and J genes are TRBV6-4 and TRBJ1-1, with a weak D call TRBD1 (5 bases). This CDR3 is built from 13 residues. Germline CDR1 and CDR2: MRHNA and SNTAGT. V dropped 3 bases and J dropped 5 bases, with 10 bases sitting between them. The CDR3 protein is CASSEGGGTEAFF. The CDR3 DNA reads as TGTGCCAGCAGTGAGGGCGGGGGGACTGAAGCTTTCTTT.

V gene TRBV28 combines with J gene TRBJ2-7; maybe TRBD2 (6 bases). CDR1 MDHEN and CDR2 SYDVKM come from the germline V gene. V was shortened by 5 bases and J by 0 bases, with 11 bases between the two germline ends. The CDR3 spans 14 residues. In nucleotides, the CDR3 is TGTGCCAGCAGTGTAGCGGAGGGCTCCTACGAGCAGTACTTC. Translating it yields CASSVAEGSYEQYF.

The chain recombines TRBV7-9 with TRBJ1-3; 8 bases fit TRBD1. V shed 4 bases and J 4 bases; nucleotides not matched to a gene: 3. Germline V gene data show CDR1 as SEHNR and CDR2 as FQNEAQ (reference sequence). The CDR3 spans 14 residues. In nucleotides, the CDR3 is TGTGCCAGCAGCTCGGACAGGGAAGGAAACACCATATATTTT. It yields the protein CASSSDREGNTIYF. Using reference TRBV7-9 and TRBJ1-3 for the parts outside the CDR3, the full variable domain is DTGVSQNPRHKITKRGQNVTFRCDPISEHNRLYWYRQTLGQGPEFLTYFQNEAQLEKSRLLSDRFSAERPKGSFSTLEIQRTEQGDSAMYLCASSSDREGNTIYFGEGSWLTVV.

The chain combines TRBV7-2 with TRBJ1-2; tentatively, D is TRBD1 (5 bases). V shed 0 bases and J shed 2 bases, with 10 bases lying between them. This CDR3 spans 15 amino acids. Per the germline V gene, CDR1 is SGHTA and CDR2 is FQGNSA. DNA of the CDR3: TGTGCCAGCAGCTTAGCTGCGGGGGGAAACTATGGCTACACCTTC. Amino acid sequence: CASSLAAGGNYGYTF.